Below are 15 T cell receptor beta chains sequenced from a single sample in a study of blood T cell repertoires in COVID-19. Only in-frame clones appear in the TCRdb table, and some are missing; sequencing was by immunoSEQ multiplex PCR. Among more than 65,000 clones listed, 65% to 85% were seen once. The specimen was peripheral blood. Source of these receptors: a woman in her forties or fifties with acute or convalescent COVID-19.

In its sample, this clone was seen a few times. The chain links TRBV19 to TRBJ1-5; maybe TRBD1 (6 bases). Trimming removed 6 bases at V and 0 bases at J, with 9 bases between. The length of the CDR3 is 14 residues. Germline loops: CDR1 LNHDA, CDR2 SQIVND (reference sequence). The CDR3 region has the DNA TGTGCCAGTAGACCACAGGGTAGCAATCAGCCCCAGCATTTT. Translated: CASRPQGSNQPQHF. The variable domain in full, completed from reference TRBV19 and TRBJ1-5, reads DGGITQSPKYLFRKEGQNVTLSCEQNLNHDAMYWYRQDPGQGLRLIYYSQIVNDFQKGDIAEGYSVSREKKESFPLTVTSAQKNPTAFYLCASRPQGSNQPQHFGDGTRLSIL.

This clone appeared a single time. This chain links TRBV19 with TRBJ2-3; 7 bases are shared with TRBD2. Germline CDR1 reads LNHDA; CDR2 reads SQIVND (reference sequence). The CDR3 totals 15 residues. V gave up 6 bases and J gave up 0 bases; unmatched junction bases: 6. The CDR3 spells CASRAPGGSTDTQYF. The DNA for the CDR3 is TGTGCCAGTAGAGCCCCGGGGGGTAGCACAGATACGCAGTATTTT.

CDR3: CATSRDRGGPTDTQYF. The CDR3 coding sequence is TGTGCCACCAGCAGAGATCGTGGAGGACCCACAGATACGCAGTATTTT. The chain links TRBV15 to TRBJ2-3; D possibly corresponds to TRBD2 (5 bases). This CDR3 is built from 16 residues. Germline values: CDR1 LNHNV, CDR2 YYDKDF (reference sequence). Trimming took off 0 bases at V and 2 bases at J, with 12 bases between the two ends.

V usage is TRBV2 and J usage is TRBJ2-5; D possibly corresponds to TRBD2 (6 bases). The CDR3 is 14 residues long. Germline V CDR1 and CDR2: SNHLY, FYNNEI. The germline V and J ends were trimmed by 5 bases and 5 bases, with 15 bases remaining between them. The CDR3 DNA reads as TGTGCCAGCAGTAACACGGGGACTGGGGAGACCCAGTACTTC. Translating gives CASSNTGTGETQYF.

This clone has a handful of counts. CDR3 region: CASSSTGAYGYTF. The CDR3 DNA reads as TGTGCCAGCAGTTCGACAGGGGCCTATGGCTACACCTTC. The V call is TRBV6-5, the J call TRBJ1-2; 8 nucleotides agree with TRBD1. The CDR3 loop spans 13 amino acids. Germline trimming cut 4 bases from V and 4 bases from J; bases unmatched to any gene: 2. CDR1 is MNHEY and CDR2 is SVGAGI in the germline V gene.

This clone was counted once. The gene calls are TRBV7-8 and TRBJ1-5, with 7 bases lining up with TRBD1. Germline-derived CDR1 and CDR2 are SGHVS and FQNEAQ. This CDR3 region has 16 residues. J gave up 1 base and V 5 bases, and 8 bases lay outside the gene matches. The CDR3 DNA reads TGTGCCAGCAGCGCGGGACAGAGAGGCAGCAATCAGCCCCAGCATTTT. Translated, it gives CASSAGQRGSNQPQHF.

CDR3 nucleotides: TGTGCCAGCAGTTTGGGTACAGCCCGAAACACTGAAGCTTTCTTT. Translated, it gives CASSLGTARNTEAFF. The gene calls are TRBV27 and TRBJ1-1; D is unclear. V shed 3 bases and J shed 2 bases, with 13 bases lying between them. CDR1 and CDR2 from the germline V gene are MNHEY and SMNVEV (reference sequence). This CDR3 is built from 15 residues.

The chain couples TRBV19 to TRBJ1-6; D remains unclear. The CDR3 loop spans 13 amino acids. Germline V lookup: CDR1 LNHDA, CDR2 SQIVND (reference sequence). V gave up 5 bases and J gave up 7 bases, with 9 bases separating them. The CDR3 coding sequence is TGTGCCAGTAGTTCGGGTCTGAATTCACCCCTCCACTTT. This translates into CASSSGLNSPLHF.

The chain links TRBV12-3 or TRBV12-4 to TRBJ1-1; the D gene is possibly TRBD1 (5 bases). V lost 3 bases and J lost 5, with 10 bases in between. This CDR3 region has 13 residues. Here the CDR3 DNA reads TGTGCCAGCAGTTTCGGGGGAGGAACTGAAGCTTTCTTT. This translates into CASSFGGGTEAFF.

V usage is TRBV28 and J usage is TRBJ2-7; TRBD2 agrees at 8 bases. The V gene's germline CDR1 is MDHEN and CDR2 SYDVKM. This CDR3 comprises 14 residues. The junction had 1 base not matched to a gene; V was cut back by 3 bases and J by 0 bases. CDR3 in DNA: TGTGCCAGCAGTTTGACTAGCGTCTCCTACGAGCAGTACTTC. This translates into CASSLTSVSYEQYF. The full variable domain, its missing parts supplied by reference TRBV28 and TRBJ2-7, is DVKVTQSSRYLVKRTGEKVFLECVQDMDHENMFWYRQDPGLGLRLIYFSYDVKMKEKGDIPEGYSVSREKKERFSLILESASTNQTSMYLCASSLTSVSYEQYFGPGTRLTVT.

The J gene is TRBJ2-2, the V gene TRBV18, with a weak D call TRBD1 (6 bases). There are 15 residues in the CDR3. Looked up from germline, CDR1 is KGHSH and CDR2 is LQKENI. Trimming removed 6 bases at V and 3 bases at J, with 14 bases between. The DNA for the CDR3 is TGTGCCAGCTCCCCCCGGACAGAGCACACCGGGGAGCTGTTTTTT. This sequence encodes CASSPRTEHTGELFF.

This clone appeared a few times. The chain uses TRBV5-1 and TRBJ2-1; D unresolved. Germline CDR1 is SGHRS and CDR2 is YFSETQ. CDR3 size: 12 residues. V shed 0 bases and J shed 15 bases, with 13 bases lying between them. CDR3 sequence: CASSLELRQLFF. The CDR3 coding sequence is TGCGCCAGCAGCTTGGAGTTGCGGCAGCTGTTCTTC.

The chain couples TRBV7-2 to TRBJ1-4; no reliable D call. The CDR3 contains 15 residues. Looked up from germline, CDR1 is SGHTA and CDR2 is FQGNSA. The V gene lost 7 bases and the J gene lost 0 bases, with 12 bases spanning the gap. The CDR3: CASTETVATNEKLFF. For the CDR3, the DNA is TGTGCCAGCACCGAAACGGTTGCAACTAATGAAAAACTGTTTTTT.

The V and J genes are TRBV6-5 and TRBJ2-5; 14 bases line up with TRBD2. Germline trimming cut 6 bases from V and 3 bases from J; bases unmatched to any gene: 0. Germline values: CDR1 MNHEY, CDR2 SVGAGI. This CDR3 has 14 residues. CDR3 in amino acids: CASRGLAGEETQYF. The CDR3 DNA reads as TGTGCCAGCAGGGGACTAGCGGGGGAAGAGACCCAGTACTTC.

The J gene is TRBJ1-1, the V gene TRBV4-1, with a tentative D call TRBD1 (5 bases). Per germline, CDR1 MGHRA and CDR2 YSYEKL. The CDR3 consists of 14 residues. Trimming cost V 6 bases and J 8 bases, with 19 bases left between them. The CDR3 DNA reads as TGCGCCAGCAGTCAGAAAACAGGCGACCGCGAAGCTTTCTTT. Protein product: CASSQKTGDREAFF.